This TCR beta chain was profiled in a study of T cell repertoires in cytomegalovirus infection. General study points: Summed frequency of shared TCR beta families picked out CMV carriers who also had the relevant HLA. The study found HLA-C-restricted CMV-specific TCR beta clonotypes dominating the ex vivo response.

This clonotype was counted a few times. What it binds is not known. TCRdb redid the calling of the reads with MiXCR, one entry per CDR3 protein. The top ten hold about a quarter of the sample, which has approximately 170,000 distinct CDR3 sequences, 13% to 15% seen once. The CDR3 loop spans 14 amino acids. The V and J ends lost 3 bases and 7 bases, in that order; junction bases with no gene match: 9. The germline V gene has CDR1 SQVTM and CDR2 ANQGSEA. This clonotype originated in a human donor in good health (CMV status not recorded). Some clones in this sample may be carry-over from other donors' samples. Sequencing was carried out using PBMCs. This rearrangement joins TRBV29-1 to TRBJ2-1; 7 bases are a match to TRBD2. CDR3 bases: TGCAGCGTTGATGTGGCGGGAGTATGGAATGAGCAGTTCTTC. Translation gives CSVDVAGVWNEQFF.